These T cell receptor beta chains were read from a single sample in a study of long-term antiretroviral therapy in people with HIV. Here immunoSEQ multiplex PCR was the method, and the copy in TCRdb shows in-frame clones only, minus some. The data contain tens of thousands of clones, approximately 95% of them singletons. The sequenced sample was unsorted PBMCs, obtained 5.3 years after starting antiretroviral therapy. The receptor source for this set is a man between 45 and 60 years old with HIV. Each CDR3 is given with its conserved first and last residue. The D gene is left open where the match is weak. The size of a clone is reported for some rows only, either as once, few or many, or as a class for expanded clones.

CDR3 length: 15
D gene: TRBD2
clone size: NA
J gene: TRBJ2-1
V gene: TRBV27
CDR3 DNA: TGTGCCAGCACCCAATGGGGGGGAGGCCTCAATGAGCAGTTCTTC
CDR3 protein: CASTQWGGGLNEQFF

CDR3 length: 15
D gene: NA
clone size: NA
J gene: TRBJ2-7
V gene: TRBV27
CDR3 DNA: TGTGCCAGCAGTTTATCATCGGCTCCCTCCTACGAGCAGTACTTC
CDR3 protein: CASSLSSAPSYEQYF

CDR3 length: 12
D gene: NA
clone size: NA
J gene: TRBJ2-7
V gene: TRBV7-2
CDR3 DNA: TGTGCCAGCAGCTTCGGCCTGAACGAGCAGTACTTC
CDR3 protein: CASSFGLNEQYF

CDR3 length: 14
D gene: NA
clone size: NA
J gene: TRBJ1-6
V gene: TRBV6-1
CDR3 DNA: TGTGCCAGCAGTGGCAGGACAGATAATTCACCCCTCCACTTT
CDR3 protein: CASSGRTDNSPLHF

CDR3 length: 14
D gene: TRBD2
clone size: NA
J gene: TRBJ2-7
V gene: TRBV13
CDR3 DNA: TGTGCCAGCAGCTCCGCGGGGGGCCAGTACGAGCAGTACTTC
CDR3 protein: CASSSAGGQYEQYF

CDR3 length: 16
D gene: NA
clone size: once
J gene: TRBJ2-7
V gene: TRBV18
CDR3 DNA: TGTGCCAGCTCACCAACAGGGTCGAGTACTATCTACGAGCAGTACTTC
CDR3 protein: CASSPTGSSTIYEQYF

CDR3 length: 14
D gene: NA
clone size: NA
J gene: TRBJ2-3
V gene: TRBV9
CDR3 DNA: TGTGCCAGCAGCGTAGATGGGGATTCAGATACGCAGTATTTT
CDR3 protein: CASSVDGDSDTQYF

CDR3 length: 12
D gene: NA
clone size: NA
J gene: TRBJ2-2
V gene: TRBV29-1
CDR3 DNA: TGCAGCGTACCGGACGGTACCGGGGAGCTGTTTTTT
CDR3 protein: CSVPDGTGELFF

CDR3 length: 17
D gene: NA
clone size: NA
J gene: TRBJ2-3
V gene: TRBV10-1
CDR3 DNA: TGCGCCAGCAGTGAGAAACGGGACACCCAGAGCACAGATACGCAGTATTTT
CDR3 protein: CASSEKRDTQSTDTQYF

CDR3 length: 13
D gene: NA
clone size: NA
J gene: TRBJ2-3
V gene: TRBV11-3
CDR3 DNA: TGTGCCAGCAGCTTATCAGGGACAGATACGCAGTATTTT
CDR3 protein: CASSLSGTDTQYF

CDR3 length: 13
D gene: NA
clone size: NA
J gene: TRBJ1-1
V gene: TRBV10-1
CDR3 DNA: TGCGCCAGCAGTGACCCAGGGGACACTGAAGCTTTCTTT
CDR3 protein: CASSDPGDTEAFF

CDR3 length: 12
D gene: NA
clone size: NA
J gene: TRBJ2-3
V gene: TRBV25-1
CDR3 DNA: TGTGCCAGCAGTGAACTCGGGACTACGCAGTATTTT
CDR3 protein: CASSELGTTQYF

CDR3 length: 14
D gene: NA
clone size: NA
J gene: TRBJ2-3
V gene: TRBV6-6
CDR3 DNA: TGTGCCAGCAGGATAGAGGGGGGAGCAGATACGCAGTATTTT
CDR3 protein: CASRIEGGADTQYF

CDR3 length: 15
D gene: NA
clone size: NA
J gene: TRBJ1-4
V gene: TRBV7-8
CDR3 DNA: TGTGCCAGCAGCTTAGAAGGGAATACTAATGAAAAACTGTTTTTT
CDR3 protein: CASSLEGNTNEKLFF

CDR3 length: 14
D gene: NA
clone size: NA
J gene: TRBJ1-3
V gene: TRBV7-8
CDR3 DNA: TGTGCCAGCAAAGAAAGTGGTTCTGGAAACACCATATATTTT
CDR3 protein: CASKESGSGNTIYF

CDR3 length: 17
D gene: NA
clone size: NA
J gene: TRBJ2-6
V gene: TRBV11-2
CDR3 DNA: TGTGCCAGCAGCTCCCAGACGGGGAACCCTGGGGCCAACGTCCTGACTTTC
CDR3 protein: CASSSQTGNPGANVLTF

CDR3 length: 15
D gene: NA
clone size: NA
J gene: TRBJ2-7
V gene: TRBV21-1
CDR3 DNA: TGTGCCAGCAGCAAAGGCTGGCGGGGGCTCTACGAGCAGTACTTC
CDR3 protein: CASSKGWRGLYEQYF

CDR3 length: 16
D gene: TRBD1
clone size: NA
J gene: TRBJ2-1
V gene: TRBV29-1
CDR3 DNA: TGCAGCGTTGATGCGACAGGGATCTTGGTAAGCAATGAGCAGTTCTTC
CDR3 protein: CSVDATGILVSNEQFF

CDR3 length: 16
D gene: NA
clone size: NA
J gene: TRBJ1-2
V gene: TRBV4-1
CDR3 DNA: TGCGCCAGCAGCCAAGTCACCGCAGGGCTCGACTATGGCTACACCTTC
CDR3 protein: CASSQVTAGLDYGYTF

CDR3 length: 15
D gene: NA
clone size: NA
J gene: TRBJ2-2
V gene: TRBV7-8
CDR3 DNA: TGTGCCAGCAGCCTCTATAACACGAACACCGGGGAGCTGTTTTTT
CDR3 protein: CASSLYNTNTGELFF

CDR3 length: 16
D gene: NA
clone size: NA
J gene: TRBJ2-7
V gene: TRBV14
CDR3 DNA: TGTGCCAGCAGCCAAGCTGGAGGTCCTAGCGACTACGAGCAGTACTTC
CDR3 protein: CASSQAGGPSDYEQYF

CDR3 length: 16
D gene: TRBD1
clone size: NA
J gene: TRBJ1-2
V gene: TRBV7-2
CDR3 DNA: TGTGCCAGCAGCCCAGACAGGGCCGACCTTGACTATGGCTACACCTTC
CDR3 protein: CASSPDRADLDYGYTF

CDR3 length: 13
D gene: NA
clone size: NA
J gene: TRBJ1-1
V gene: TRBV6-6
CDR3 DNA: TGTGCCAGCAGTTACGCTTACGGCACTGAAGCTTTCTTT
CDR3 protein: CASSYAYGTEAFF

CDR3 length: 15
D gene: TRBD1
clone size: NA
J gene: TRBJ2-7
V gene: TRBV11-2
CDR3 DNA: TGTGCCAGCAGCTTAGTACGGACAGGGACCTACGAGCAGTACTTC
CDR3 protein: CASSLVRTGTYEQYF

CDR3 length: 16
D gene: TRBD1
clone size: NA
J gene: TRBJ2-1
V gene: TRBV6-6
CDR3 DNA: TGTGCCAGCAGTTATCCTCAGACAGGGTCAATAGGGGAGCAGTTCTTC
CDR3 protein: CASSYPQTGSIGEQFF

CDR3 length: 16
D gene: NA
clone size: NA
J gene: TRBJ2-2
V gene: TRBV10-1
CDR3 DNA: TGCGCCAGCAGTGAACAAGTAAGGAGTTGGACCGGGGAGCTGTTTTTT
CDR3 protein: CASSEQVRSWTGELFF

CDR3 length: 13
D gene: NA
clone size: NA
J gene: TRBJ1-1
V gene: TRBV10-3
CDR3 DNA: TGTGCCATCAGCTACAGGGAGAACACTGAAGCTTTCTTT
CDR3 protein: CAISYRENTEAFF

CDR3 length: 14
D gene: NA
clone size: NA
J gene: TRBJ1-2
V gene: TRBV5-1
CDR3 DNA: TGCGCCAGCAGCTTGGAGAGGGGCCCCTATGGCTACACCTTC
CDR3 protein: CASSLERGPYGYTF

CDR3 length: 17
D gene: TRBD1
clone size: NA
J gene: TRBJ2-3
V gene: TRBV7-6
CDR3 DNA: TGTGCCAGCAGCTCCCCCATACAGGGGAAAGGCACAGATACGCAGTATTTT
CDR3 protein: CASSSPIQGKGTDTQYF

CDR3 length: 13
D gene: NA
clone size: NA
J gene: TRBJ2-2
V gene: TRBV7-2
CDR3 DNA: TGTGCCAGCAGTGGCCTATTAACCGGGGAGCTGTTTTTT
CDR3 protein: CASSGLLTGELFF

CDR3 length: 13
D gene: NA
clone size: NA
J gene: TRBJ2-3
V gene: TRBV6-1
CDR3 DNA: TGTGCCAGCAGTGAAGCAGGCGGTGATACGCAGTATTTT
CDR3 protein: CASSEAGGDTQYF

CDR3 length: 15
D gene: NA
clone size: once
J gene: TRBJ2-7
V gene: TRBV9
CDR3 DNA: TGTGCCAGCAGCGGCCGGGGCTCCTCCCCCGACGAGCAGTACTTC
CDR3 protein: CASSGRGSSPDEQYF

CDR3 length: 14
D gene: NA
clone size: NA
J gene: TRBJ2-4
V gene: TRBV5-8
CDR3 DNA: TGTGCCAGCAGCCGCCTTCAGGGAGGAAACATTCAGTACTTC
CDR3 protein: CASSRLQGGNIQYF

CDR3 length: 19
D gene: TRBD1
clone size: NA
J gene: TRBJ2-3
V gene: TRBV15
CDR3 DNA: TGTGCCACCAGCAGAACCATTTACGGGACAGGGGGTTCCACAGATACGCAGTATTTT
CDR3 protein: CATSRTIYGTGGSTDTQYF

CDR3 length: 15
D gene: NA
clone size: NA
J gene: TRBJ1-4
V gene: TRBV5-1
CDR3 DNA: TGCGCCAGCAGCTTGGGCCACTCAACTAATGAAAAACTGTTTTTT
CDR3 protein: CASSLGHSTNEKLFF

CDR3 length: 16
D gene: TRBD1
clone size: NA
J gene: TRBJ1-5
V gene: TRBV4-1
CDR3 DNA: TGCGCCAGCAGCCAAGACCCCGGGACAGAGAATCAGCCCCAGCATTTT
CDR3 protein: CASSQDPGTENQPQHF

CDR3 length: 16
D gene: TRBD1
clone size: NA
J gene: TRBJ1-3
V gene: TRBV18
CDR3 DNA: TGTGCCAGCTCTGAGAGGACAGGATTCTCTGGAAACACCATATATTTT
CDR3 protein: CASSERTGFSGNTIYF

CDR3 length: 15
D gene: TRBD1
clone size: NA
J gene: TRBJ2-2
V gene: TRBV2
CDR3 DNA: TGTGCCAGCAGGGTGACAGGGGTGGGAACCGGGGAGCTGTTTTTT
CDR3 protein: CASRVTGVGTGELFF

CDR3 length: 13
D gene: NA
clone size: NA
J gene: TRBJ2-7
V gene: TRBV29-1
CDR3 DNA: TGCAGCGTTGGATCAGGGGGCGGGGGAGAGCAGTACTTC
CDR3 protein: CSVGSGGGGEQYF

CDR3 length: 11
D gene: NA
clone size: NA
J gene: TRBJ2-3
V gene: TRBV28
CDR3 DNA: TGTGCCAGCAGTTTTTGGGGTACGCAGTATTTT
CDR3 protein: CASSFWGTQYF

CDR3 length: 14
D gene: NA
clone size: NA
J gene: TRBJ2-1
V gene: TRBV6-1
CDR3 DNA: TGTGCCAGCAGTGAAGACGGTCGAAACAATGAGCAGTTCTTC
CDR3 protein: CASSEDGRNNEQFF

CDR3 length: 16
D gene: NA
clone size: NA
J gene: TRBJ1-5
V gene: TRBV10-3
CDR3 DNA: TGTGCCATCAGTGAGTCAACCCAGGATAGCAATCAGCCCCAGCATTTT
CDR3 protein: CAISESTQDSNQPQHF

CDR3 length: 11
D gene: NA
clone size: NA
J gene: TRBJ1-2
V gene: TRBV27
CDR3 DNA: TGTGCCAGCAGTTCCGGCTATGGCTACACCTTC
CDR3 protein: CASSSGYGYTF

CDR3 length: 15
D gene: TRBD2
clone size: NA
J gene: TRBJ2-2
V gene: TRBV27
CDR3 DNA: TGTGCCAGCAGTTTGGGAGCGGGGGTACACCGGGAGCTGTTTTTT
CDR3 protein: CASSLGAGVHRELFF

CDR3 length: 13
D gene: NA
clone size: NA
J gene: TRBJ2-7
V gene: TRBV28
CDR3 DNA: TGTGCCAGTCGGGACTTCGAGGTCGCCGAGCAGTACTTC
CDR3 protein: CASRDFEVAEQYF

CDR3 length: 14
D gene: NA
clone size: NA
J gene: TRBJ1-3
V gene: TRBV2
CDR3 DNA: TGTGCCAGTCGGGACACGCGATCTGGAAACACCATATATTTT
CDR3 protein: CASRDTRSGNTIYF

CDR3 length: 13
D gene: NA
clone size: NA
J gene: TRBJ2-1
V gene: TRBV7-2
CDR3 DNA: TGTGCCAGCAGCGTTACTGACTACAATGAGCAGTTCTTC
CDR3 protein: CASSVTDYNEQFF

CDR3 length: 14
D gene: TRBD2
clone size: NA
J gene: TRBJ2-7
V gene: TRBV7-2
CDR3 DNA: TGTGCCAGCAGCTTGCTAGCGGGGGCTGGCGAGCAGTACTTC
CDR3 protein: CASSLLAGAGEQYF

CDR3 length: 14
D gene: NA
clone size: few
J gene: TRBJ1-1
V gene: TRBV14
CDR3 DNA: TGTGCCAGCAGCCGCCAGGGGCTGAACACTGAAGCTTTCTTT
CDR3 protein: CASSRQGLNTEAFF

CDR3 length: 12
D gene: NA
clone size: NA
J gene: TRBJ2-7
V gene: TRBV11-3
CDR3 DNA: TGTGCCAGCAGACTCCAGGGCTACGAGCAGTACTTC
CDR3 protein: CASRLQGYEQYF

CDR3 length: 14
D gene: TRBD1
clone size: NA
J gene: TRBJ2-1
V gene: TRBV29-1
CDR3 DNA: TGCAGCGTTTCCGGGACAGGGTCCTACAATGAGCAGTTCTTC
CDR3 protein: CSVSGTGSYNEQFF

CDR3 length: 15
D gene: NA
clone size: NA
J gene: TRBJ2-7
V gene: TRBV10-2
CDR3 DNA: TGCGCCAGCAGTGAGGAGGTCCTTAGCTCCTACGAGCAGTACTTC
CDR3 protein: CASSEEVLSSYEQYF

CDR3 length: 13
D gene: NA
clone size: NA
J gene: TRBJ2-2
V gene: TRBV5-6
CDR3 DNA: TGTGCCAGCAGCCCCGCGAACACCGGGGAGCTGTTTTTT
CDR3 protein: CASSPANTGELFF

CDR3 length: 16
D gene: NA
clone size: NA
J gene: TRBJ1-5
V gene: TRBV19
CDR3 DNA: TGTGCCAGTAGTACCATGGGCGGGGTTAGCAATCAGCCCCAGCATTTT
CDR3 protein: CASSTMGGVSNQPQHF

CDR3 length: 15
D gene: NA
clone size: NA
J gene: TRBJ2-1
V gene: TRBV11-2
CDR3 DNA: TGTGCCAGCAGCTTAGAGCGGGTGACCTACAATGAGCAGTTCTTC
CDR3 protein: CASSLERVTYNEQFF